This T cell receptor beta chain was sequenced in a study of human T cells and chemical hapten exposure. This clonotype was detected many times. Its antigen is still unknown. This sample's time point: patch test 1, 2 weeks after DPC sensitization. The treatment was: therapeutic diphenylcyclopropenone sensitization with weekly scalp DPC. It was unfractionated whole blood from which total RNA was extracted. Donation of samples came from alopecia patients who were 18 to 70 years old and suitable for DPC. Germline V CDR1 and CDR2: LGHDT, YNNKEL (reference sequence). There are 17 residues in the CDR3. V was trimmed by 0 bases and J by 4 bases, leaving 18 bases between them. Study findings and constraints: Expanded TCRs grouped into significantly more large CDR3 similarity clusters than controls produced.

TCRdb passed the RACE reads through MiXCR, listing each CDR3 protein once. The sample consists of some 52,000 distinct CDR3 sequences, 11% of them appearing once. This specimen was whole blood, taken in connection with sensitization to the hapten diphenylcyclopropenone (DPC). The chain uses TRBV3-1 and TRBJ1-2; D not resolved. This sequence was found in a woman between 35 and 50 years old with alopecia areata. Some clones in this sample may be carry-over from other donors' samples. Here the CDR3 DNA reads TGTGCCAGCAGCCAAGATTTAACGGGGAAACTCGCCTATGGCTACACCTTC. This translates into CASSQDLTGKLAYGYTF. The full variable domain, in which reference TRBV3-1 and TRBJ1-2 provide the parts outside the CDR3, is DTAVSQTPKYLVTQMGNDKSIKCEQNLGHDTMYWYKQDSKKFLKIMFSYNNKELIINETVPNRFSPKSPDKAHLNLHINSLELGDSAVYFCASSQDLTGKLAYGYTFGSGTRLTVV.